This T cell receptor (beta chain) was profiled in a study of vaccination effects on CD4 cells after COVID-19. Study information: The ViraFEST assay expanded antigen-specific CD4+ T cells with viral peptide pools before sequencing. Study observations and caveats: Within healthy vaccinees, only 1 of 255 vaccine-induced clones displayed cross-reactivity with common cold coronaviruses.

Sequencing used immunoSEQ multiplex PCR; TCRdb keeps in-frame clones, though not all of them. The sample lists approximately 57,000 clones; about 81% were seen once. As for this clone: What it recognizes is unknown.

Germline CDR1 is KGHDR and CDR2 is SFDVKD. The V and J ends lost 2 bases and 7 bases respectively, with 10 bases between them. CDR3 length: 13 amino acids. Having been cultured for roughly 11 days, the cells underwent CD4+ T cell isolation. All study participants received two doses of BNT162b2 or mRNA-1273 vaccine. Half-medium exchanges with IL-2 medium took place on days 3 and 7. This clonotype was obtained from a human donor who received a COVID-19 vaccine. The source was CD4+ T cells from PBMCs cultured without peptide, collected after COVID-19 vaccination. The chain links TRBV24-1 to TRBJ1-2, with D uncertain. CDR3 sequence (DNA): TGTGCCACCAGTGATTCAACGGGGTTTGGCTACACCTTC. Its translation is CATSDSTGFGYTF.